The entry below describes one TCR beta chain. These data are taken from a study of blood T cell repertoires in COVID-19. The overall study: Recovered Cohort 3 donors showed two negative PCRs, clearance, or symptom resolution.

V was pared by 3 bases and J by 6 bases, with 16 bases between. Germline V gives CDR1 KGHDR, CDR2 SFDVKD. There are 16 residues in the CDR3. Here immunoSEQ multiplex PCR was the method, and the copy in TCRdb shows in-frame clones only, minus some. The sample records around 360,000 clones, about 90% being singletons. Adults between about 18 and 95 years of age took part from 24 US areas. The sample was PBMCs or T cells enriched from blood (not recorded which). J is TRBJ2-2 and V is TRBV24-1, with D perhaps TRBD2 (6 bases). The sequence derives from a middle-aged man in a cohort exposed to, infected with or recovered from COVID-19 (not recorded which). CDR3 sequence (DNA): TGTGCCACCAGTGATACCCGGGGGAGTAGCGCCGGGGAGCTGTTTTTT. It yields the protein CATSDTRGSSAGELFF.